The 8 T cell receptor beta chains presented below share a single source sample, sequenced in a study of CD8+ T cells in alopecia areata. Sequencing relied on a cDNA template that was reverse transcribed from extracted RNA. Sequenced by immunoSEQ multiplex PCR; TCRdb stores in-frame clones only, minus some. The sample lists 95,000 to 120,000 clones; roughly 60% were seen once. The sequenced sample was CD8+ T cells sorted from blood. These receptor sequences come from a human donor in good health.

The CDR3 DNA sequence: TGTGCCACCTTAACGACCAGCGGGGGACGCAATGAGCAGTTCTTC. It encodes CATLTTSGGRNEQFF. The genes are TRBV13 and TRBJ2-1; 8 bases line up with TRBD2. CDR1 is PRHDT and CDR2 is FYEKMQ in the germline V gene (reference sequence). Trimming at V came to 10 bases and at J to 6 bases, leaving 14 bases not matched to a gene. This CDR3 is 15 amino acids long.

The V and J genes are TRBV7-8 and TRBJ2-6, with TRBD2 as a possible D gene (7 bases). The CDR3 spans 18 residues. CDR1 SGHVS and CDR2 FQNEAQ come from the germline V gene. Between the trimmed V and J ends, which lost 6 bases and 0 bases, there was a span of 18 bases. The CDR3 spells CASSRGGGLSSGANVLTF. The CDR3 coding sequence is TGTGCCAGCAGTCGCGGCGGGGGCCTCAGCTCTGGGGCCAACGTCCTGACTTTC.

The chain uses TRBV15 and TRBJ2-3; 14 bases are a match to TRBD2. The CDR3 runs 17 residues. CDR1 LNHNV and CDR2 YYDKDF come from the germline V gene (reference sequence). J lost 5 bases, V lost 5 bases, and 9 bases had no gene match. CDR3 amino acids: CATSPRLAGGIGDTQYF. Written as DNA, the CDR3 is TGTGCCACCAGCCCGAGACTAGCGGGGGGGATTGGAGATACGCAGTATTTT. The complete variable domain, with remaining parts taken from reference TRBV15 and TRBJ2-3, reads DAMVIQNPRYQVTQFGKPVTLSCSQTLNHNVMYWYQQKSSQAPKLLFHYYDKDFNNEADTPDNFQSRRPNTSFCFLDIRSPGLGDTAMYLCATSPRLAGGIGDTQYFGPGTRLTVL.

Only one count was recorded for this clone. This chain connects TRBV6-4 to TRBJ2-1, with TRBD2 as a possible D gene (6 bases). The CDR3 runs 15 residues. Germline-derived CDR1 and CDR2 are MRHNA and SNTAGT. V shed 0 bases and J shed 7 bases, with 13 bases lying between them. Here the CDR3 DNA reads TGTGCCAGCAGTGACTCGACCGGGGGTGGAAATGAGCAGTTCTTC. Translation gives CASSDSTGGGNEQFF.

Turning to this clone: Other DNA sequences of this sample code for an identical CDR3. This rearrangement joins TRBV29-1 to TRBJ1-2; 10 nucleotides agree with TRBD1. The CDR3 is made up of 11 amino acids. J gave up 8 bases and V 6 bases, and 3 bases lay outside the gene matches. The germline V gene has CDR1 SQVTM and CDR2 ANQGSEA. The CDR3 sequence: CSVGTGDGYTF. CDR3 DNA sequence: TGCAGCGTGGGGACAGGGGACGGCTACACCTTC.

The chain uses TRBV2 and TRBJ1-1; no definite D call. The CDR3 has 13 residues. Per germline, CDR1 SNHLY and CDR2 FYNNEI. With 6 bases removed from V and 0 bases from J, the gap between germline ends came to 8 bases. The CDR3 DNA reads as TGTGCCAGCAGGGGTTTCATGAACACTGAAGCTTTCTTT. Translation gives CASRGFMNTEAFF.

This clone was counted between two and nine times. This chain links TRBV9 with TRBJ2-7; D is uncertain. Trimming removed 7 bases from V and 6 bases from J, with 17 bases in between. Germline CDR1 SGDLS, CDR2 YYNGEE. This CDR3 is built from 13 residues. The CDR3 reads CASSADGVSEQYF. The CDR3 region has the DNA TGTGCCAGCTCTGCCGATGGGGTGTCCGAGCAGTACTTC.

This clone was counted a few times. The chain carries TRBV27 and TRBJ1-1; 8 bases are shared with TRBD1. Germline V gene data show CDR1 as MNHEY and CDR2 as SMNVEV (reference sequence). The CDR3 totals 13 residues. J was trimmed by 8 bases and V by 4 bases; bases with no gene match: 6. In nucleotides, the CDR3 is TGTGCCAGCAGTTCACCTGGACAGGGCGAAGCTTTCTTT. Translation: CASSSPGQGEAFF.